This entry lists 3 T cell receptor beta chains sequenced from one sample in a study of molecular identifiers for immune sequencing clone quantification. TCRdb passed the PCR reads through MiXCR, listing each CDR3 protein once. The data hold some 590,000 distinct CDR3 sequences, with about 25% observed a single time. The sample consisted of naive CD8+ T cells from blood, with Jurkat cell RNA spiked in. The subset here: FACS-sorted CD8+CD4-CCR7+CD45RA+ naive T cells. Receptors originate from a human donor in good health. Some libraries in this study had Jurkat cell RNA spiked in.

There are a few counts of this clonotype. This CDR3 reads CASSPGTSMHEQFF. Here the CDR3 DNA reads TGTGCCAGCAGTCCCGGGACTAGCATGCATGAGCAGTTCTTC. This rearrangement joins TRBV12-3 or TRBV12-4 to TRBJ2-1, with 9 bases fitting TRBD2. This CDR3 spans 14 amino acids. The V and J ends lost 5 bases and 8 bases, in that order; junction bases with no gene match: 7.

Details on this clonotype: A much larger clone differs by one base, so this may be a read error. The chain is built from TRBV9 and TRBJ2-1; D may be TRBD2 (7 bases). Germline-derived CDR1 and CDR2 are SGDLS and YYNGEE. CDR3 length equals 14 residues. DNA for the CDR3: TGTGCCAGCTCCACTGCGGGGGCCTACAAGGAGCAGTTCTTC. Translating gives CASSTAGAYKEQFF.

This clonotype was seen a few times. The chain employs TRBV11-2 and TRBJ2-1, with TRBD1 identical over 7 bases. The CDR3 covers 15 residues. Germline V gene lookup returns CDR1 SGHAT and CDR2 FQNNGV. V lost 5 bases and J lost 4; bases outside the gene matches: 8. CDR3 sequence (DNA): TGTGCCAGCAGCGACCGGGACAGTCTTTACAATGAGCAGTTCTTC. Translating gives CASSDRDSLYNEQFF.